A single sample gave rise to the 31 T cell receptor beta chains below, sequenced in a study of T cell responses to AZD1222 COVID-19 vaccine. Here immunoSEQ multiplex PCR was the method, and the copy in TCRdb shows in-frame clones only, minus some. The sample shows around 120,000 clones, roughly 90% of them seen only once. The sample was peripheral blood, taken on day 0 of AZD1222 vaccination. The receptors were sampled from an adult in good health.

The chain carries TRBV27 and TRBJ1-4, with D uncertain. Germline CDR1 reads MNHEY; CDR2 reads SMNVEV (reference sequence). Deletions cut 3 bases from V and 8 bases from J, with 10 bases between. The CDR3 has 13 residues. The CDR3 nucleotides read TGTGCCAGCAGTTTTTCGGGCTACGAAAAACTGTTTTTT. Residues: CASSFSGYEKLFF.

The chain couples TRBV2 to TRBJ2-1, with no clear D. Trimming removed 5 bases at V and 2 bases at J, with 22 bases between. This CDR3 region has 18 residues. In germline, CDR1 is SNHLY, CDR2 FYNNEI. The CDR3 sequence is CASSTIGVGSLAYNEQFF. The CDR3 DNA sequence: TGTGCCAGCAGTACCATTGGAGTTGGAAGCCTAGCCTACAATGAGCAGTTCTTC.

This chain uses TRBV6-2 or TRBV6-3 with TRBJ2-1; 7 nucleotides match TRBD1. Germline loops: CDR1 MNHEY, CDR2 SVGEGT. V dropped 0 bases and J dropped 7; count of bases not matched to a gene: 3. The CDR3 has 14 residues. CDR3 region: CASSYSGQLNEQFF. In DNA, the CDR3 is TGTGCCAGCAGTTACTCGGGACAGTTGAATGAGCAGTTCTTC.

The count of this clone is one. J is TRBJ2-3 and V is TRBV6-2 or TRBV6-3; D is possibly TRBD1 (6 bases). CDR1 and CDR2 (germline): MNHEY, SVGEGT. CDR3 length equals 14 residues. V lost 2 bases to trimming and J lost 4 bases, with 10 bases between them. Here the CDR3 reads CASSYPDRPDTQYF. Written as DNA, the CDR3 is TGTGCCAGCAGTTACCCCGACAGGCCAGATACGCAGTATTTT.

The genes are TRBV18 and TRBJ1-1; D not certain. This CDR3 comprises 14 residues. V lost 3 bases to trimming and J lost 5 bases, with 13 bases between them. Germline lookup yields CDR1 KGHSH and CDR2 LQKENI. The CDR3 sequence: CASSPAQVSTEAFF. DNA for the CDR3: TGTGCCAGCTCACCGGCGCAAGTTTCGACTGAAGCTTTCTTT.

The V and J genes are TRBV10-1 and TRBJ2-7; 9 nucleotides match TRBD1. CDR3 size: 14 residues. Germline CDR1 reads WNHNN; CDR2 reads SYGVQD (reference sequence). V dropped 8 bases and J dropped 5; count of bases not matched to a gene: 10. In nucleotides, the CDR3 is TGCGCCAGCGTCTCCCCGGACAGGGGTAACGAGCAGTACTTC. This translates into CASVSPDRGNEQYF.

A single count supports this clone. The chain couples TRBV3-1 (or the pseudogene TRBV3-2) to TRBJ1-5; 9 bases map to TRBD1. V was pared by 1 base and J by 6 bases, with 10 bases of the junction left unmatched. This CDR3 is built from 17 residues. Germline V CDR1 and CDR2: LGHDT, YNNKEL (reference sequence). The CDR3 DNA reads as TGTGCCAGCAGCCAAGCGACGGGACAGGGTGGCTTTCAGCCCCAGCATTTT. The encoded protein is CASSQATGQGGFQPQHF.

The chain combines TRBV19 with TRBJ1-2; D is unresolved. Per germline, CDR1 LNHDA and CDR2 SQIVND (reference sequence). The CDR3 has 14 residues. Trimming removed 2 bases at V and 0 bases at J, with 7 bases between. CDR3 residues: CASSITRANYGYTF. The CDR3, as DNA: TGTGCCAGTAGTATAACAAGAGCTAACTATGGCTACACCTTC. Supplemented by reference TRBV19 and TRBJ1-2, the full variable domain reads DGGITQSPKYLFRKEGQNVTLSCEQNLNHDAMYWYRQDPGQGLRLIYYSQIVNDFQKGDIAEGYSVSREKKESFPLTVTSAQKNPTAFYLCASSITRANYGYTFGSGTRLTVV.

CDR3 protein: CASSTYRLPSNQPQHF. The CDR3 bases are TGTGCCAGTAGTACCTACAGGCTTCCTAGCAATCAGCCCCAGCATTTT. The rearrangement links TRBV19 to TRBJ1-5; weak D call: TRBD1 (5 bases). Germline V gene lookup returns CDR1 LNHDA and CDR2 SQIVND (reference sequence). The CDR3 consists of 16 residues. Trimming took off 4 bases at V and 0 bases at J, with 13 bases between the two ends.

This chain uses TRBV5-5 with TRBJ2-5; the match to TRBD2 covers 7 bases. Per germline, CDR1 SGHKS and CDR2 YYEKEE (reference sequence). CDR3 length: 14 amino acids. Losses at the gene ends were 0 bases for V and 3 bases for J; bases not matched to a gene: 2. The CDR3 sequence: CASSLVAGEETQYF. CDR3 in DNA: TGTGCCAGCAGCTTGGTTGCGGGAGAAGAGACCCAGTACTTC.

The chain links TRBV6-5 to TRBJ1-3; a weak D match, TRBD1 (6 bases). The germline V gene encodes CDR1 MNHEY and CDR2 SVGAGI. The CDR3 has 14 amino acids. V was clipped by 0 bases and J by 9 bases, with 12 bases between them. The CDR3 sequence is CASSYSSGGGTIYF. Written as DNA, the CDR3 is TGTGCCAGCAGTTACTCGTCCGGAGGGGGCACCATATATTTT.

The chain recombines TRBV4-1 with TRBJ1-4; 8 nucleotides align to TRBD1. The CDR3 covers 14 residues. The trim removed 5 bases at V and 8 bases at J, leaving 7 bases unmatched. Per the germline V gene, CDR1 is MGHRA and CDR2 is YSYEKL. CDR3 DNA sequence: TGCGCCAGCAGCTCGCAGGGGGCGCGGGAAAAACTGTTTTTT. This translates into CASSSQGAREKLFF.

CDR3 in DNA: TGTGCCAGCAGCGTAACGAGGGGGCCCCATATCCGACTACAAATGAACACTGAAGCTTTCTTT. Protein product: CASSVTRGPHIRLQMNTEAFF. This chain uses TRBV9 with TRBJ1-1; 7 nucleotides align to TRBD1. With V trimmed by 1 base and J by 0 bases, 21 bases remained unmatched. The V gene's germline CDR1 is SGDLS and CDR2 YYNGEE. The CDR3 covers 21 residues.

The chain combines TRBV7-2 with TRBJ1-3; D gene ambiguous. Germline-derived CDR1 and CDR2 are SGHTA and FQGNSA. Deletions cut 2 bases from V and 4 bases from J, with 12 bases between. This CDR3 is 15 amino acids long. The CDR3 nucleotides read TGTGCCAGCAGCTTATCGGCGGGCGTCGGAAACACCATATATTTT. The encoded protein is CASSLSAGVGNTIYF.

Points on this clone: Other DNA sequences in the sample encode the same CDR3. The chain uses TRBV5-1 and TRBJ1-1; D is undetermined. Looked up from germline, CDR1 is SGHRS and CDR2 is YFSETQ. V was trimmed by 1 base and J by 1 base, leaving 5 bases between them. The CDR3 length is 13 residues. CDR3 sequence reads: CASSLTGNTEAFF. CDR3 DNA: TGCGCCAGCAGCTTGACCGGGAACACTGAAGCTTTCTTT. Full variable domain (missing parts from reference TRBV5-1 and TRBJ1-1): KAGVTQTPRYLIKTRGQQVTLSCSPISGHRSVSWYQQTPGQGLQFLFEYFSETQRNKGNFPGRFSGRQFSNSRSEMNVSTLELGDSALYLCASSLTGNTEAFFGQGTRLTVV.

This chain links TRBV30 with TRBJ1-6; TRBD1 is a possible D gene (6 bases). CDR3 length: 13 residues. Trimming removed 4 bases from V and 6 bases from J, with 10 bases in between. In germline, CDR1 is GTSNPN, CDR2 SVGIG (reference sequence). The CDR3 nucleotides read TGTGCCTGGATACAGGGTGGTAATTCACCCCTCCACTTT. Translated, it gives CAWIQGGNSPLHF.

The chain carries TRBV6-5 and TRBJ1-1, with 7 bases identical to TRBD1. The CDR3 covers 16 residues. Per the germline V gene, CDR1 is MNHEY and CDR2 is SVGAGI. Unmatched junction bases numbered 9, after V lost 4 bases and J lost 1 base. The CDR3 is CASSSPGQTGNTEAFF. The CDR3, as DNA: TGTGCCAGCAGTTCTCCGGGACAGACCGGGAACACTGAAGCTTTCTTT.

V and J are TRBV4-1 and TRBJ1-4, with 9 bases aligning to TRBD1. V gave up 0 bases and J gave up 8 bases; unmatched junction bases: 10. There are 17 residues in the CDR3. The germline V gene encodes CDR1 MGHRA and CDR2 YSYEKL. The chain's CDR3 is CASSQEPPGQGGEKLFF. The CDR3 nucleotides are TGCGCCAGCAGCCAAGAACCCCCGGGACAGGGAGGCGAAAAACTGTTTTTT.

The V gene is TRBV7-6, the J gene TRBJ1-2; TRBD1 might be the D (5 bases). Germline-derived CDR1 and CDR2 are SGHVS and FNYEAQ. Trimming pared 5 bases from V and 4 bases from J, leaving 23 bases between. The CDR3 extends over 17 amino acids. Here the CDR3 DNA reads TGTGCCAGCAGCGGGGGGGGACTATTAGCGAGTACCTATGGCTACACCTTC. Its protein is CASSGGGLLASTYGYTF.

The V call is TRBV6-5, the J call TRBJ1-6, with unresolved D. The CDR3 covers 14 residues. CDR1 is MNHEY and CDR2 is SVGAGI in the germline V gene. The V end was cut by 0 bases, the J end by 7 bases, with 7 bases between. The DNA for the CDR3 is TGTGCCAGCAGTTACTCAGGCGGAAATTCACCCCTCCACTTT. Protein sequence: CASSYSGGNSPLHF.

This chain uses TRBV7-9 with TRBJ1-4; TRBD1 is a possible D gene (5 bases). Germline V CDR1 and CDR2: SEHNR, FQNEAQ (reference sequence). The CDR3 is 15 residues long. V was cut by 0 bases and J by 6 bases, with 11 bases left in between. CDR3 sequence reads: CASSLAGARDEKLFF. The CDR3 coding sequence is TGTGCCAGCAGCTTAGCAGGGGCGAGGGATGAAAAACTGTTTTTT.

The chain has TRBV4-2 and TRBJ2-6; a weak D match, TRBD2 (5 bases). The V and J ends lost 3 bases and 0 bases respectively, with 12 bases between them. The CDR3 runs 17 residues. The germline gives CDR1 LGHNA, CDR2 YNFKEQ. The CDR3 region is CASSHEGALSGANVLTF. The CDR3, as DNA: TGTGCCAGCAGCCACGAGGGAGCCCTCTCTGGGGCCAACGTCCTGACTTTC.

The CDR3 is CASSLASGVNTIYF. CDR3 nucleotides: TGTGCCAGCAGCTTAGCTTCAGGGGTGAACACCATATATTTT. The V gene is TRBV7-8, the J gene TRBJ1-3; a weak D match, TRBD1 (6 bases). CDR1 is SGHVS, CDR2 FQNEAQ, per germline. Trimming pared 0 bases from V and 7 bases from J, leaving 10 bases between. This CDR3 contains 14 residues.

V is TRBV2 and J is TRBJ2-1, with 15 nucleotides matching TRBD2. This CDR3 has 16 residues. The trim removed 6 bases at V and 8 bases at J, leaving 8 bases unmatched. Germline CDR1 and CDR2: SNHLY and FYNNEI. The CDR3 nucleotides read TGTGCCAGCAGCCCGGGACTAGCGGGGGGAGGCGATGAGCAGTTCTTC. It translates to CASSPGLAGGGDEQFF.

The chain is built from TRBV6-1 and TRBJ1-2; maybe TRBD1 (5 bases). The CDR3 has 13 amino acids. Germline CDR1 MNHNS, CDR2 SASEGT. Trimming stripped 3 bases from V and 7 bases from J, with 12 bases between. CDR3 in DNA: TGTGCCAGCAGTGACCGGGGAAGGGGTGGCTACACCTTC. Its protein is CASSDRGRGGYTF.

This chain connects TRBV11-1 to TRBJ2-4, with TRBD1 identical over 7 bases. CDR1 is SGHAT, CDR2 FQDESV, per germline (reference sequence). J gave up 3 bases and V 5 bases, and 7 bases lay outside the gene matches. The CDR3 covers 15 residues. CDR3 sequence: CASSPRTGYKNIQYF. CDR3 DNA sequence: TGTGCCAGCAGCCCCCGGACAGGCTACAAAAACATTCAGTACTTC.

The J gene is TRBJ2-1, the V gene TRBV19; 14 bases fit TRBD2. Germline V lookup: CDR1 LNHDA, CDR2 SQIVND (reference sequence). The V segment lost 5 bases and the J segment 9 bases; nucleotides outside the gene matches: 12. This CDR3 contains 17 residues. DNA of the CDR3: TGTGCCAGTAGTGGACTAGCGGGAGGCCCTCCAGATAGTGAGCAGTTCTTC. As protein: CASSGLAGGPPDSEQFF.

The chain couples TRBV18 to TRBJ1-5; TRBD1 is a possible D gene (5 bases). The V end was cut by 6 bases, the J end by 3 bases, with 12 bases between. Looked up from germline, CDR1 is KGHSH and CDR2 is LQKENI. CDR3 size: 14 residues. The CDR3 is CASSPGLINQPQHF. CDR3 nucleotides: TGTGCCAGCTCTCCGGGACTGATCAATCAGCCCCAGCATTTT.

The chain uses TRBV7-8 and TRBJ1-4; D is undetermined. The germline V gene has CDR1 SGHVS and CDR2 FQNEAQ. The CDR3 spans 12 residues. V lost 0 bases to trimming and J lost 8 bases, with 4 bases between them. CDR3 coding DNA: TGTGCCAGCAGCTTAGCAAGAGAAAAACTGTTTTTT. Amino acid sequence: CASSLAREKLFF.

V usage is TRBV11-1 and J usage is TRBJ2-3; 9 positions agree with TRBD1. J lost 3 bases, V lost 5 bases, and 3 bases had no gene match. From germline, CDR1 is SGHAT and CDR2 FQDESV (reference sequence). CDR3 length: 14 amino acids. The CDR3 DNA reads TGTGCCAGCAGCCGACAGGGGGGGACAGATACGCAGTATTTT. Residues: CASSRQGGTDTQYF.

V gene TRBV19 combines with J gene TRBJ1-5; TRBD1 is a possible D gene (5 bases). Germline loops: CDR1 LNHDA, CDR2 SQIVND (reference sequence). The V end lost 5 bases, the J end lost 1 base, and 9 bases lay between the germline ends. This CDR3 has 14 residues. CDR3 in amino acids: CASSFEGSNQPQHF. CDR3 DNA sequence: TGTGCCAGTAGTTTCGAGGGGAGCAATCAGCCCCAGCATTTT.